A single sample is the source of the 17 T cell receptor beta chains below, sequenced in a study of OX40 agonist ivuxolimab in advanced cancers. TCRdb keeps only in-frame clones here, not all; method: immunoSEQ multiplex PCR. The data hold approximately 62,000 clones, with around 90% observed a single time. This specimen consisted of CD4+ or CD8+ T cells sorted from blood, obtained in a trial of the OX40 agonist ivuxolimab. These receptors all come from an adult with an advanced solid tumor such as melanoma, head and neck, liver or kidney cancer.

This clone is a singleton in its sample. The chain uses TRBV6-5 and TRBJ1-1; no clear D. The germline V gene has CDR1 MNHEY and CDR2 SVGAGI. V dropped 6 bases and J dropped 3 bases, with 11 bases sitting between them. The CDR3 consists of 13 residues. The CDR3 coding sequence is TGTGCCAGCAGCCTCCTCGGCGACACTGAAGCTTTCTTT. It encodes CASSLLGDTEAFF.

The CDR3 DNA is TGTGCCAGCAGTTTATACCGGGACAGTGAAGAGCAGTACTTC. Translating it yields CASSLYRDSEEQYF. The rearrangement uses TRBV28 and TRBJ2-7, with 7 bases lining up with TRBD1. This CDR3 is built from 14 residues. The germline CDR1 and CDR2 sequences are MDHEN and SYDVKM. Unmatched junction bases numbered 7, after V lost 1 base and J lost 7 bases.

This sequence joins TRBV11-2 and TRBJ2-3, with D perhaps matching TRBD1 (6 bases). Germline values: CDR1 SGHAT, CDR2 FQNNGV. Trimming left V 2 bases short and J 6 bases short, with 15 bases between. CDR3 length equals 15 residues. The CDR3: CASSLQGLRGDTQYF. CDR3 in DNA: TGTGCCAGCAGCTTACAGGGTTTGAGGGGGGATACGCAGTATTTT.

This chain joins TRBV11-3 and TRBJ2-1; TRBD2 matches 10 bases. Germline trimming cut 1 base from V and 6 bases from J; bases unmatched to any gene: 6. CDR1 is SGHNT, CDR2 YENEEA, per germline. This CDR3 region has 16 residues. CDR3 nucleotide sequence: TGTGCCAGCAGCTTAGGTGCTAGCGGGAGTTCCAATGAGCAGTTCTTC. Its translation is CASSLGASGSSNEQFF. Combining the CDR3 with reference TRBV11-3 and TRBJ2-1 gives the whole variable domain EAGVVQSPRYKIIEKKQPVAFWCNPISGHNTLYWYLQNLGQGPELLIRYENEEAVDDSQLPKDRFSAERLKGVDSTLKIQPAELGDSAVYLCASSLGASGSSNEQFFGPGTRLTVL.

V and J are TRBV5-6 and TRBJ2-1; 7 bases line up with TRBD2. The CDR3 consists of 16 residues. Germline values: CDR1 SGHDT, CDR2 YYEEEE. V lost 3 bases, J lost 3 bases, and 9 bases stayed unmatched. The CDR3 DNA reads as TGTGCCAGCAGCTCTCCTACTAGCGCGAGCTACAATGAGCAGTTCTTC. This translates into CASSSPTSASYNEQFF.

This clone showed up just once. The V and J genes are TRBV5-3 and TRBJ2-2; D ambiguous. TRBV5-3 carries the ORF label, with uncertain function. CDR3 length equals 15 residues. V lost 8 bases, J lost 2 bases, and 16 bases lay in between. This CDR3 is CASSPTRVNTGELFF. Written as DNA, the CDR3 is TGTGCCAGCAGCCCAACACGGGTTAACACCGGGGAGCTGTTTTTT.

The gene calls are TRBV7-2 and TRBJ2-1; tentatively, D is TRBD1 (6 bases). The CDR3 spans 12 residues. With 0 bases removed from V and 15 bases from J, the gap between germline ends came to 12 bases. CDR1 is SGHTA and CDR2 is FQGNSA in the germline V gene. CDR3 bases: TGTGCCAGCAGCTTAGCGCAGGGGCCGCCGTTCTTC. Protein product: CASSLAQGPPFF.

This clone was recorded a few times. The rearrangement links TRBV19 to TRBJ1-1; 9 bases are a match to TRBD1. Germline V CDR1 and CDR2: LNHDA, SQIVND (reference sequence). The length of the CDR3 is 14 residues. Unmatched junction bases numbered 8, after V lost 9 bases and J lost 3 bases. The CDR3 bases are TGTGCCAGCCGAACCGGGACAGGGTACACTGAAGCTTTCTTT. Translated: CASRTGTGYTEAFF.

The rearrangement joins TRBV28 to TRBJ2-7; the match to TRBD2 covers 8 bases. Germline V gene sequence: CDR1 MDHEN, CDR2 SYDVKM. J gave up 4 bases and V 2 bases, and 10 bases lay outside the gene matches. The CDR3 loop spans 16 amino acids. For the CDR3, the DNA is TGTGCCAGCAGTTTAGGCGGGAGGAGGGAAGGGTACGAGCAGTACTTC. It codes for CASSLGGRREGYEQYF.

This chain joins TRBV28 and TRBJ2-7; the match to TRBD1 covers 10 bases. The V segment lost 3 bases and the J segment 6 bases; nucleotides outside the gene matches: 17. Germline V gives CDR1 MDHEN, CDR2 SYDVKM. CDR3 length: 18 amino acids. This CDR3 reads CASSLAWGPGQGWLEQYF. CDR3 coding DNA: TGTGCCAGCAGTTTGGCATGGGGCCCGGGACAGGGGTGGCTCGAGCAGTACTTC.

The chain has TRBV5-1 and TRBJ2-1; D tentatively reads TRBD1 or TRBD2 (5 bases each). CDR1 and CDR2 from the germline V gene are SGHRS and YFSETQ. V gave up 4 bases and J gave up 7 bases, with 15 bases separating them. This CDR3 has 14 amino acids. The CDR3 DNA follows: TGCGCCAGCAGCCTAAGGGCAGGGACGAATGAGCAGTTCTTC. Protein sequence: CASSLRAGTNEQFF.

The chain uses TRBV28 and TRBJ1-5; D gene ambiguous. Germline V CDR1 and CDR2: MDHEN, SYDVKM. This CDR3 is 14 amino acids long. V dropped 5 bases and J dropped 2 bases, with 10 bases sitting between them. CDR3 nucleotide sequence: TGTGCCAGCAGTCCCGGAGGCGGCAATCAGCCCCAGCATTTT. Translated, it gives CASSPGGGNQPQHF.

The chain employs TRBV9 and TRBJ1-1; D is ambiguous. The CDR3 is 17 amino acids. The ends were cut back, 0 bases at V and 1 base at J, with 16 bases in the middle. The germline V gene has CDR1 SGDLS and CDR2 YYNGEE. The CDR3 DNA sequence: TGTGCCAGCAGCGTAGTAAAGAGAGGGTTTCCGAACACTGAAGCTTTCTTT. It specifies CASSVVKRGFPNTEAFF.

The chain recombines TRBV27 with TRBJ1-2; D is possibly TRBD1 (5 bases). V was clipped by 2 bases and J by 0 bases, with 10 bases between them. The CDR3 loop spans 15 amino acids. Per germline, CDR1 MNHEY and CDR2 SMNVEV (reference sequence). The CDR3 loop is CASSLAAGTNYGYTF. The CDR3 DNA follows: TGTGCCAGCAGTTTAGCGGCAGGGACTAACTATGGCTACACCTTC.

The genes are TRBV10-3 and TRBJ1-5; weak D call: TRBD1 (5 bases). Trimming took off 6 bases at V and 7 bases at J, with 13 bases between the two ends. CDR3 size: 13 residues. From germline, CDR1 is ENHRY and CDR2 SYGVKD. The CDR3 is CAIRGQGDQPQHF. Here the CDR3 DNA reads TGTGCCATCAGGGGCCAGGGCGACCAGCCCCAGCATTTT.

The chain combines TRBV28 with TRBJ2-7; 9 bases line up with TRBD1. The length of the CDR3 is 14 residues. J was trimmed by 9 bases and V by 6 bases; bases with no gene match: 12. Germline V gene sequence: CDR1 MDHEN, CDR2 SYDVKM. CDR3 residues: CASSFTGTGFVQYF. In nucleotides, the CDR3 is TGTGCCAGCAGCTTCACCGGGACAGGGTTCGTGCAGTACTTC.

This rearrangement joins TRBV5-1 to TRBJ1-2; D is unclear. The CDR3 has 14 amino acids. With 0 bases removed from V and 7 bases from J, the gap between germline ends came to 13 bases. Germline CDR1 reads SGHRS; CDR2 reads YFSETQ. The CDR3 region has the DNA TGCGCCAGCAGCTTGGGCCAGGCCGAGTTTGGCTACACCTTC. This codes for CASSLGQAEFGYTF.